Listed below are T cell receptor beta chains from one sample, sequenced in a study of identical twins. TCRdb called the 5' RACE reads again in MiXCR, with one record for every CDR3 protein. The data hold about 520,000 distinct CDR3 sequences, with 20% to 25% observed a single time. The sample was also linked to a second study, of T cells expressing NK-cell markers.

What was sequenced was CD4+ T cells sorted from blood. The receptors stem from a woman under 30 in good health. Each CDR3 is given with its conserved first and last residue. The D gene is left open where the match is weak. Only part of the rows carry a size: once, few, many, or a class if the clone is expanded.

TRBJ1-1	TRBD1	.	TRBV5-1	TGCGCCAGCAGTCTAATACAGGGGCGCATGAACACTGAAGCTTTCTTT	CASSLIQGRMNTEAFF
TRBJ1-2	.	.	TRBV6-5	TGTGCCAGCAGTTACTTGGCAGGTGACCTCAACTATGGCTACACCTTC	CASSYLAGDLNYGYTF
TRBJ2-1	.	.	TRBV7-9	TGTGCCAGCAGCTTAGATCTCGAGAACAATGAGCAGTTCTTC	CASSLDLENNEQFF
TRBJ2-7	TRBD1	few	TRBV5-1	TGCGCCAGCACGGCGGGACAGGGGGCAGGCGAGCAGTACTTC	CASTAGQGAGEQYF
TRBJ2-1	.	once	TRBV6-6	TGTGCCAGCAGTCCTATCAGAGGTAGGGAGCAGTTCTTC	CASSPIRGREQFF
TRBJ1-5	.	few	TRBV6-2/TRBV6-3	TGTGCCAGCACCACCGGGAGTGGCGCCCAGCCCCAGCATTTT	CASTTGSGAQPQHF
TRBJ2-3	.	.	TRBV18	TGTGCCAGCTCACCGCCTGTGAGGTTAGATACGCAGTATTTT	CASSPPVRLDTQYF
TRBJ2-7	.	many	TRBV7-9	TGTGCCAGCAGCGAGTTCACAAGTAGCGGTGGGACCTACTTC	CASSEFTSSGGTYF
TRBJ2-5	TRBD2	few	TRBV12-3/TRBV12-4	TGTGCCAGCAGTGGTCATCCGGGACTAGCGGATCAAGAGACCCAGTACTTC	CASSGHPGLADQETQYF
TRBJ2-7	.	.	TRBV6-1	TGTGCCAGCAGTGAATTAAGGAGGGCCGAGCAGTACTTC	CASSELRRAEQYF
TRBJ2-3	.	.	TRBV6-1	TGTGCCAGCAGGGGGGAACAGGGATGGGCGCAGTATTTT	CASRGEQGWAQYF
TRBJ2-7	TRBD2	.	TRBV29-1	TGCAGCGTTGAACTAGCGGGAGTGAACGAGCAGTACTTC	CSVELAGVNEQYF
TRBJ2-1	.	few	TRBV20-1	TGCAGTGCTAGGGTCGGGTTCAATGAGCAGTTCTTC	CSARVGFNEQFF
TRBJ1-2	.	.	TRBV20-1	TGCAGTGCTAGAGGGAGCGGCCGCAATAACTATGGCTACACCTTC	CSARGSGRNNYGYTF
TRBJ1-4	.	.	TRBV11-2	TGTGCCAGCAGCCCCATACGGGGACGACGTAGTGAAAAACTGTTTTTT	CASSPIRGRRSEKLFF
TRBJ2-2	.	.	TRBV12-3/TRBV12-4	TGTGCCACGAGGGGGGGACCGAACACCGGGGAGCTGTTTTTT	CATRGGPNTGELFF
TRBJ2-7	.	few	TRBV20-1	TGCAGTGCCAGAGAGACCTACGAGCAGTACTTC	CSARETYEQYF
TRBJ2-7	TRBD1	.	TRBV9	TGTGCCAGCAGCGTCCGGCAGGGGGCCGGCAACGAGCAGTACTTC	CASSVRQGAGNEQYF
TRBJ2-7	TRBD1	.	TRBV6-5	TGTGCCAGCAGGTACTCTGGGACAGCCTCCTACGAGCAGTACTTC	CASRYSGTASYEQYF
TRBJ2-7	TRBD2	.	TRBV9	TGTGCCAGCAGCCCTACTAGCGTCCAATCCCACGAGCAGTACTTC	CASSPTSVQSHEQYF
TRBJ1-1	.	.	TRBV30	TGTGCCTGGAGTGTTTACAGGCTGAACACTGAAGCTTTCTTT	CAWSVYRLNTEAFF
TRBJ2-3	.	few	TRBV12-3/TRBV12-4	TGTGCCAGCAGAAGGACAGCTAGCACAGATACGCAGTATTTT	CASRRTASTDTQYF
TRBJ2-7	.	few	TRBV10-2	TGCGCCAGCAGTGAGCCCGGATCCTACGAGCAGTACTTC	CASSEPGSYEQYF
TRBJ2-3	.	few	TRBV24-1	TGTGCCACCAGTGACCGCGGACAAACCACAGATACGCAGTATTTT	CATSDRGQTTDTQYF
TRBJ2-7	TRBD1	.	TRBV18	TGTGCCAGCTCAACCCCCGGACAGGGTCGGCTCGAGCAGTACTTC	CASSTPGQGRLEQYF
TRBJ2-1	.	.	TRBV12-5	TGTGCTAGTGCCCTCTGGGAGAATGAGCAGTTCTTC	CASALWENEQFF
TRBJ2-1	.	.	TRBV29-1	TGCAGCGTTGGAATTATCACCACCCATGAGCAGTTCTTC	CSVGIITTHEQFF
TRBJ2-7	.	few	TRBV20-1	TGCAGTGCTGAGGGAGGAGGGTTGGTCGAGCAGTACTTC	CSAEGGGLVEQYF
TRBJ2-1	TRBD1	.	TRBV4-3	TGCGCCAGCAGCCCCTCCGGGACAGGGGGGAGTGAGCAGTTCTTC	CASSPSGTGGSEQFF
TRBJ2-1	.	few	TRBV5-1	TGCGCCAGCAGGTTGGACGGGAGCTCCTACAATGAGCAGTTCTTC	CASRLDGSSYNEQFF
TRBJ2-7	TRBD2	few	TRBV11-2	TGTGCCAGCAGCGCACGCGTGACTAGCGGGATAGTCGAGCAGTACTTC	CASSARVTSGIVEQYF